Listed below are T cell receptor beta chains from one sample, sequenced in a study of blood T cell repertoires in COVID-19. Profiling relied on immunoSEQ multiplex PCR, and the TCRdb table lists in-frame clones only, not all of them. The sample has 200,000 to 300,000 clones; approximately 90% are singletons. The material sequenced was peripheral blood. All receptors derive from a woman aged 40-49 years who had recovered from COVID-19. Each CDR3 is given with its conserved first and last residue. A D gene is named only where the DNA matches it firmly. Size is omitted from some rows. Given values are once, few, many or a class for expanded clones.

j_gene: TRBJ1-2; v_gene: TRBV29-1; abundance: .; d_gene: TRBD1; CDR3nt: TGCAGCATTACCTCGACAGGGGAAGGCTACACCTTC; CDR3aa: CSITSTGEGYTF
j_gene: TRBJ1-2; v_gene: TRBV11-2; abundance: once; d_gene: .; CDR3nt: TGTGCCAGTACCTTGGGGGGCTATGGCTACACCTTC; CDR3aa: CASTLGGYGYTF
j_gene: TRBJ1-1; v_gene: TRBV18; abundance: .; d_gene: .; CDR3nt: TGTGCCAGCTCTAAGGGGACAACAGGGAACACTGAAGCTTTCTTT; CDR3aa: CASSKGTTGNTEAFF
j_gene: TRBJ2-3; v_gene: TRBV29-1; abundance: .; d_gene: .; CDR3nt: TGCAGCGTTGTCCCGCTAGCGCCAGAGACGGGGCAAACAGATACGCAGTATTTT; CDR3aa: CSVVPLAPETGQTDTQYF
j_gene: TRBJ2-2; v_gene: TRBV11-2; abundance: .; d_gene: TRBD2; CDR3nt: TGTGCCAGCAGCTTACACCCCCTAGCGGGAGTCGGGGAGCTGTTTTTT; CDR3aa: CASSLHPLAGVGELFF
j_gene: TRBJ2-2; v_gene: TRBV7-2; abundance: .; d_gene: TRBD2; CDR3nt: TGTGCCAGCAGCCGGTGGGCGGGAGGTGACACCGGGGAGCTGTTTTTT; CDR3aa: CASSRWAGGDTGELFF
j_gene: TRBJ2-2; v_gene: TRBV7-9; abundance: .; d_gene: .; CDR3nt: TGTGCCAGCAGCCCCCAGGGGCTGAACACCGGGGAGCTGTTTTTT; CDR3aa: CASSPQGLNTGELFF
j_gene: TRBJ1-1; v_gene: TRBV19; abundance: .; d_gene: TRBD1; CDR3nt: TGTGCCACCGCCGGGACAGGGGGCCGTGTCGTCACTGAAGCTTTCTTT; CDR3aa: CATAGTGGRVVTEAFF
j_gene: TRBJ1-5; v_gene: TRBV19; abundance: once; d_gene: .; CDR3nt: TGTGCCAGTAGTATCCCCCCCCCAGCGGGGGAGCCCCAGCATTTT; CDR3aa: CASSIPPPAGEPQHF
j_gene: TRBJ2-1; v_gene: TRBV19; abundance: .; d_gene: TRBD2; CDR3nt: TGTGCCAGTAGCCGGTGGGGTTCCGGGAGGGCCTTCGGAGATGAGCAGTTCTTC; CDR3aa: CASSRWGSGRAFGDEQFF
j_gene: TRBJ1-1; v_gene: TRBV30; abundance: .; d_gene: .; CDR3nt: TGTGCCTGGAGTCCACTGGGGCAGGCCCTCTCAGGGGCTTTCTTT; CDR3aa: CAWSPLGQALSGAFF
j_gene: TRBJ1-5; v_gene: TRBV28; abundance: .; d_gene: .; CDR3nt: TGTGCCAGCAGTGTCCCAACGGGAAATAAGCAGCCCCAGCATTTT; CDR3aa: CASSVPTGNKQPQHF
j_gene: TRBJ1-4; v_gene: TRBV28; abundance: once; d_gene: .; CDR3nt: TGTGCCAGCAAGGACCCACAGGGAGAAAAACTGTTTTTT; CDR3aa: CASKDPQGEKLFF
j_gene: TRBJ1-5; v_gene: TRBV7-2; abundance: .; d_gene: TRBD1; CDR3nt: TGTGCCAGCAGCTCGGCAGGGGGCAGTCAGCCCCAGCATTTT; CDR3aa: CASSSAGGSQPQHF
j_gene: TRBJ2-5; v_gene: TRBV9; abundance: .; d_gene: TRBD2; CDR3nt: TGTGCCAGCAGCGTAGGAGTAGCGGGGGCCCAGTACTTC; CDR3aa: CASSVGVAGAQYF
j_gene: TRBJ2-4; v_gene: TRBV29-1; abundance: .; d_gene: .; CDR3nt: TGCAGCGTTGTTGGGCTAGCCAAAAACATTCAGTACTTC; CDR3aa: CSVVGLAKNIQYF
j_gene: TRBJ2-1; v_gene: TRBV27; abundance: .; d_gene: .; CDR3nt: TGTGCCAGCAGTTTAGTCGTCTACAATGAGCAGTTCTTC; CDR3aa: CASSLVVYNEQFF
j_gene: TRBJ2-7; v_gene: TRBV3-1/TRBV3-2; abundance: .; d_gene: TRBD2; CDR3nt: TGTGCCAGCAGCCGTGCGGGAGGGGGTTACGAGCAGTACTTC; CDR3aa: CASSRAGGGYEQYF
j_gene: TRBJ1-1; v_gene: TRBV7-2; abundance: .; d_gene: .; CDR3nt: TGTGCCAGCAGCCCAGACAGCTCCATGAACACTGAAGCTTTCTTT; CDR3aa: CASSPDSSMNTEAFF
j_gene: TRBJ2-6; v_gene: TRBV5-4; abundance: .; d_gene: TRBD2; CDR3nt: TGTGCCAGCAGCACCCCGGGGGGAGGGGGGGCCAACGTCCTGACTTTC; CDR3aa: CASSTPGGGGANVLTF
j_gene: TRBJ2-7; v_gene: TRBV4-1; abundance: .; d_gene: .; CDR3nt: TGCGCCAGCAGCCAACCAACTAGGAGGGTCTACGAGCAGTACTTC; CDR3aa: CASSQPTRRVYEQYF
j_gene: TRBJ1-2; v_gene: TRBV6-2/TRBV6-3; abundance: once; d_gene: .; CDR3nt: TGTGCCAGCAGTCAACCCAGGGACTATGGCTACACCTTC; CDR3aa: CASSQPRDYGYTF
j_gene: TRBJ2-3; v_gene: TRBV19; abundance: .; d_gene: TRBD2; CDR3nt: TGTGCCAGTAGTACCCCGGGGGGGGGAACTAGGGATACGCAGTATTTT; CDR3aa: CASSTPGGGTRDTQYF
j_gene: TRBJ1-1; v_gene: TRBV5-1; abundance: .; d_gene: TRBD1; CDR3nt: TGCGCCAGCAGCTTGGGAGGGGGCGGGGTCGCTGAAGCTTTCTTT; CDR3aa: CASSLGGGGVAEAFF
j_gene: TRBJ1-4; v_gene: TRBV7-9; abundance: few; d_gene: .; CDR3nt: TGTGCCAGCAGCCAGCCCCCAGCCCCCAGGGGTGAAAAACTGTTTTTT; CDR3aa: CASSQPPAPRGEKLFF
j_gene: TRBJ1-5; v_gene: TRBV6-5; abundance: .; d_gene: .; CDR3nt: TGTGCCAGCAGGACCGGGCAGGGTCGGGATCAGCCCCAGCATTTT; CDR3aa: CASRTGQGRDQPQHF
j_gene: TRBJ1-1; v_gene: TRBV19; abundance: .; d_gene: TRBD1; CDR3nt: TGTGCCAGTAGTATCGGACAGGGAGGCACTGAAGCTTTCTTT; CDR3aa: CASSIGQGGTEAFF
j_gene: TRBJ2-2; v_gene: TRBV11-2; abundance: .; d_gene: TRBD1; CDR3nt: TGTGCCAGCAGCGCCCGGACAGGGTCTGGCACCGGGGAGCTGTTTTTT; CDR3aa: CASSARTGSGTGELFF
j_gene: TRBJ2-1; v_gene: TRBV30; abundance: .; d_gene: TRBD1; CDR3nt: TGTGCCTGGAGTGTACAGGGGGCTATTAATGAGCAGTTCTTC; CDR3aa: CAWSVQGAINEQFF
j_gene: TRBJ1-5; v_gene: TRBV6-5; abundance: .; d_gene: TRBD1; CDR3nt: TGTGCCAGCAGTTACGCCGGGACAGGGTTAAATCAGCCCCAGCATTTT; CDR3aa: CASSYAGTGLNQPQHF
j_gene: TRBJ1-1; v_gene: TRBV6-2/TRBV6-3; abundance: .; d_gene: .; CDR3nt: TGTGCCAGCAGTCCAGCGGGGACTGAAGCTTTCTTT; CDR3aa: CASSPAGTEAFF
j_gene: TRBJ1-1; v_gene: TRBV3-1/TRBV3-2; abundance: .; d_gene: .; CDR3nt: TGTGCCAGCAGCCGGGAGGGGCAGACCATGAACACTGAAGCTTTCTTT; CDR3aa: CASSREGQTMNTEAFF
j_gene: TRBJ2-5; v_gene: TRBV18; abundance: .; d_gene: .; CDR3nt: TGTGCCAGCTCACCGGTGAGCACAGGCCAAGAGACCCAGTACTTC; CDR3aa: CASSPVSTGQETQYF
j_gene: TRBJ1-1; v_gene: TRBV7-9; abundance: .; d_gene: .; CDR3nt: TGTGCCAGCAACCCTGCGGGGGGGACTGAAGCTTTCTTT; CDR3aa: CASNPAGGTEAFF
j_gene: TRBJ2-7; v_gene: TRBV7-9; abundance: .; d_gene: TRBD1; CDR3nt: TGTGCCAGCAGCTTAAGAACAGGGGACCCCTACGAGCAGTACTTC; CDR3aa: CASSLRTGDPYEQYF
j_gene: TRBJ2-7; v_gene: TRBV5-1; abundance: .; d_gene: TRBD1; CDR3nt: TGCGCCAGCAGCTGGGGCGGACAGGGGCCCTACGAGCAGTACTTC; CDR3aa: CASSWGGQGPYEQYF
j_gene: TRBJ2-5; v_gene: TRBV7-3; abundance: .; d_gene: TRBD2; CDR3nt: TGTGCCAGCAGCCCCCCCCTAGCGGGCAGGGAGACCCAGTACTTC; CDR3aa: CASSPPLAGRETQYF
j_gene: TRBJ1-4; v_gene: TRBV7-9; abundance: .; d_gene: TRBD1; CDR3nt: TGTGCCAGCAGCTTAGGGGCCGCAGGGGGTTCTGAAAAACTGTTTTTT; CDR3aa: CASSLGAAGGSEKLFF
j_gene: TRBJ2-3; v_gene: TRBV6-5; abundance: .; d_gene: TRBD2; CDR3nt: TGTGCCAGCAGTTTCAATCCCTTAGCGGGATCGCAGTATTTT; CDR3aa: CASSFNPLAGSQYF
j_gene: TRBJ2-3; v_gene: TRBV6-6; abundance: once; d_gene: TRBD1; CDR3nt: TGTGCCAGCAGTTACCGGGACAGGGGAGAAGATACGCAGTATTTT; CDR3aa: CASSYRDRGEDTQYF
j_gene: TRBJ2-7; v_gene: TRBV10-3; abundance: .; d_gene: TRBD2; CDR3nt: TGTGCCATCAGTGAGGGGGGGACTAGCGGATACGAGCAGTACTTC; CDR3aa: CAISEGGTSGYEQYF
j_gene: TRBJ1-5; v_gene: TRBV5-1; abundance: few; d_gene: TRBD1; CDR3nt: TGCGCCAGCAGCTCAACCGGGACAGGGGATCAGCCCCAGCATTTT; CDR3aa: CASSSTGTGDQPQHF
j_gene: TRBJ2-7; v_gene: TRBV5-1; abundance: .; d_gene: .; CDR3nt: TGCGCCAGCAGCTTGGCCAACCGGGGTTGGGGCTACGAGCAGTACTTC; CDR3aa: CASSLANRGWGYEQYF
j_gene: TRBJ2-5; v_gene: TRBV6-5; abundance: .; d_gene: .; CDR3nt: TGTGCCAGCAGGGGACTGAGCCAAGAGACCCAGTACTTC; CDR3aa: CASRGLSQETQYF
j_gene: TRBJ2-5; v_gene: TRBV7-9; abundance: .; d_gene: TRBD2; CDR3nt: TGTGCCAGCAGCTTATCCCTTTCTAGATCGGGAGGGCAAGAGACCCAGTACTTC; CDR3aa: CASSLSLSRSGGQETQYF
j_gene: TRBJ2-1; v_gene: TRBV24-1; abundance: .; d_gene: .; CDR3nt: TGTGCCACCAGTGACCCCAGACTACCCTCGGATGAGCAGTTCTTC; CDR3aa: CATSDPRLPSDEQFF
j_gene: TRBJ2-7; v_gene: TRBV6-2/TRBV6-3; abundance: once; d_gene: .; CDR3nt: TGTGCCAGCAGTTATGGCGGGGCTTCCTACGAGCAGTACTTC; CDR3aa: CASSYGGASYEQYF
j_gene: TRBJ2-5; v_gene: TRBV14; abundance: .; d_gene: .; CDR3nt: TGTGCCAGCAGCCAAGGTTGGGGCCCCACCGAGACCCAGTACTTC; CDR3aa: CASSQGWGPTETQYF
j_gene: TRBJ2-1; v_gene: TRBV24-1; abundance: .; d_gene: .; CDR3nt: TGTGCCACCAGTGATTTGCGGGGCAATGAGCAGTTCTTC; CDR3aa: CATSDLRGNEQFF
j_gene: TRBJ2-7; v_gene: TRBV9; abundance: .; d_gene: TRBD1; CDR3nt: TGTGCCAGCAGCACCACGACAGGGAACTACGAGCAGTACTTC; CDR3aa: CASSTTTGNYEQYF
j_gene: TRBJ1-2; v_gene: TRBV5-4; abundance: .; d_gene: .; CDR3nt: TGTGCCAGCAGCCTCGGCGGGTCCTATGGCTACACCTTC; CDR3aa: CASSLGGSYGYTF
j_gene: TRBJ2-7; v_gene: TRBV9; abundance: .; d_gene: TRBD1; CDR3nt: TGTGCCAGCAGCGTAGGGACAGGGGCCTACGAGCAGTACTTC; CDR3aa: CASSVGTGAYEQYF
j_gene: TRBJ2-3; v_gene: TRBV11-3; abundance: .; d_gene: .; CDR3nt: TGTGCCAGCAGCTTAGGTGCGGGCGGTAGCACAGATACGCAGTATTTT; CDR3aa: CASSLGAGGSTDTQYF
j_gene: TRBJ2-1; v_gene: TRBV19; abundance: .; d_gene: .; CDR3nt: TGTGCCAGTAGTATTTCCGGCCCCGGGGTGGGTGAGCAGTTCTTC; CDR3aa: CASSISGPGVGEQFF